This T cell receptor beta chain was recorded in a study of T cells in Graves' hyperthyroidism and ophthalmopathy. CDR1 and CDR2 (germline): KGHSH, LQKENI. The V segment lost 1 base and the J segment 5 bases; nucleotides outside the gene matches: 5. The CDR3 is 15 residues long. At least ten counts were recorded for this clonotype. Amplified regions were TCR beta CDR3 sequences from RNA transcripts. First-round RT-PCR of the TCR CDR3 relied on the HTBI primer set. TCRdb recomputed calls from the multiplex PCR reads with MiXCR, one row per CDR3 protein. Of a few hundred thousand distinct CDR3 sequences listed, around a sixth are singletons. Lactation, pregnancy, other autoimmune disease or uncontrolled infection led to exclusion of patients.

Sequences were obtained from blood. This sequence was found in a woman aged 25 to 39 with Graves' hyperthyroidism. The rearrangement links TRBV18 to TRBJ2-5; 9 positions match TRBD1. CDR3: CASSPQWTGVETQYF. CDR3 sequence (DNA): TGTGCCAGCTCACCACAATGGACAGGGGTCGAGACCCAGTACTTC. The full variable domain, its missing parts supplied by reference TRBV18 and TRBJ2-5, is NAGVMQNPRHLVRRRGQEARLRCSPMKGHSHVYWYRQLPEEGLKFMVYLQKENIIDESGMPKERFSAEFPKEGPSILRIQQVVRGDSAAYFCASSPQWTGVETQYFGPGTRLLVL.